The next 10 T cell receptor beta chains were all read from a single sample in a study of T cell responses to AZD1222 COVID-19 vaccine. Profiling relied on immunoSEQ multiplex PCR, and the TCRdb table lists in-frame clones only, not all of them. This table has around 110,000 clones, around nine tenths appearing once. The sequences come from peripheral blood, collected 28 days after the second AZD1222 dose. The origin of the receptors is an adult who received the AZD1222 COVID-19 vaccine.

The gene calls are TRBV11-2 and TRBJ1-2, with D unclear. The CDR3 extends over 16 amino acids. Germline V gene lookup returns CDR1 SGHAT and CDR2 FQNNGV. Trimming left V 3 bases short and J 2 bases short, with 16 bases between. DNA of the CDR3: TGTGCCAGCAGCTTTGAGTTCGCCAGCCCGAACTATGGCTACACCTTC. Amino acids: CASSFEFASPNYGYTF. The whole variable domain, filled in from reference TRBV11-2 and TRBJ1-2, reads EAGVAQSPRYKIIEKRQSVAFWCNPISGHATLYWYQQILGQGPKLLIQFQNNGVVDDSQLPKDRFSAERLKGVDSTLKIQPAKLEDSAVYLCASSFEFASPNYGYTFGSGTRLTVV.

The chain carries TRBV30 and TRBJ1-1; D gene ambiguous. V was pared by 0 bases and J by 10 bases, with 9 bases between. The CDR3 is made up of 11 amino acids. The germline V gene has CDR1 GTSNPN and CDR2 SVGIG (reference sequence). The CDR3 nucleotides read TGTGCCTGGAGTGTTGCGGAGCCAGCTTTCTTT. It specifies CAWSVAEPAFF.

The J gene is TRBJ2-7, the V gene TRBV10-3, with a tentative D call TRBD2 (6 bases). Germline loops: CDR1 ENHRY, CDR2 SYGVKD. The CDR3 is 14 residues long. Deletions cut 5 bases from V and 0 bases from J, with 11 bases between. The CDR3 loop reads CAISRLASSYEQYF. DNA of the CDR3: TGTGCCATCAGTAGGCTAGCGAGCTCCTACGAGCAGTACTTC.

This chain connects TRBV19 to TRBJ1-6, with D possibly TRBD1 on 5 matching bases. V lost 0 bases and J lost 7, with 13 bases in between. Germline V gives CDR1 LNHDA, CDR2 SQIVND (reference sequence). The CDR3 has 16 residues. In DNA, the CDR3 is TGTGCCAGTAGTATAGATCTCGTCAGGGCGAATTCACCCCTCCACTTT. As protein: CASSIDLVRANSPLHF. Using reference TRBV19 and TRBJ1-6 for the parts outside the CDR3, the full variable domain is DGGITQSPKYLFRKEGQNVTLSCEQNLNHDAMYWYRQDPGQGLRLIYYSQIVNDFQKGDIAEGYSVSREKKESFPLTVTSAQKNPTAFYLCASSIDLVRANSPLHFGNGTRLTVT.

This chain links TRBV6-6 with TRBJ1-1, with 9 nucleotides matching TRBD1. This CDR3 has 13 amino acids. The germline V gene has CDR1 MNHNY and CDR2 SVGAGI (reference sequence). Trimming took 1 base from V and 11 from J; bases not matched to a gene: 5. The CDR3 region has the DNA TGTGCCAGCAGTTACTGGGACAGGGATGCCGCTTTCTTT. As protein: CASSYWDRDAAFF.

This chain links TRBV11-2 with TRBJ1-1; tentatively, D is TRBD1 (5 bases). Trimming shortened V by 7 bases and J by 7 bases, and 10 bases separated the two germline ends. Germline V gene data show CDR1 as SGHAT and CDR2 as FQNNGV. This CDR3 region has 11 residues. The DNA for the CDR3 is TGTGCCAGCACCCCAGGGCGTGAAGCTTTCTTT. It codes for CASTPGREAFF. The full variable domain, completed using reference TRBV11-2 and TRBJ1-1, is EAGVAQSPRYKIIEKRQSVAFWCNPISGHATLYWYQQILGQGPKLLIQFQNNGVVDDSQLPKDRFSAERLKGVDSTLKIQPAKLEDSAVYLCASTPGREAFFGQGTRLTVV.

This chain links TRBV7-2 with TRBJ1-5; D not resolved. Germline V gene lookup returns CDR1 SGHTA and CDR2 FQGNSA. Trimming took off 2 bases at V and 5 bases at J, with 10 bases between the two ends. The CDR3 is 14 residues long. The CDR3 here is CASSLRSVDQPQHF. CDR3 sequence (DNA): TGTGCCAGCAGCTTAAGGTCGGTCGATCAGCCCCAGCATTTT.

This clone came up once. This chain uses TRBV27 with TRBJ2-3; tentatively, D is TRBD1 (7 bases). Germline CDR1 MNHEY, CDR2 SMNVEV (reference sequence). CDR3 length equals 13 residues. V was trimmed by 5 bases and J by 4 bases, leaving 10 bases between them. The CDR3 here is CASSQGGPDTQYF. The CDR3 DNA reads TGTGCCAGCAGTCAGGGGGGTCCAGATACGCAGTATTTT.

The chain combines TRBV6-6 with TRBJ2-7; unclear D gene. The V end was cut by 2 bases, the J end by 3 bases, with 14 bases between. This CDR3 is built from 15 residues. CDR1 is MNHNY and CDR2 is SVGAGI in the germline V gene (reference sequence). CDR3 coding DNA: TGTGCCAGCAGTTACGGCTCCAACTTAAACTACGAGCAGTACTTC. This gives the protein CASSYGSNLNYEQYF.

The CDR3 sequence: CASRRVDRTGLGNTIYF. CDR3 coding DNA: TGTGCCAGCCGCAGAGTGGACCGGACAGGGCTCGGAAACACCATATATTTT. This rearrangement joins TRBV2 to TRBJ1-3; 8 nucleotides line up with TRBD1. This CDR3 has 17 amino acids. In germline, CDR1 is SNHLY, CDR2 FYNNEI. Unmatched junction bases numbered 16, after V lost 8 bases and J lost 4 bases.